This record concerns one TCR beta chain sequence. Its antigen is unknown. Assay used: immunoSEQ multiplex PCR; TCRdb lists only in-frame clones, some missing. The table records roughly 56,000 clones, under 95% of them present only once. The source of the sample is a study of graft-versus-host responses after intestinal transplantation. Overall study context: As for transplant type, recipients had multivisceral, liver-intestinal, or isolated intestinal grafts. Study findings and constraints: After transplant, early declines in HvG clones were associated with peak levels of circulating GvH clones. Present in recipient marrow, GvH clones included some that appeared first in ileum or blood.

The CDR3 runs to 14 residues. Trimming removed 2 bases from V and 6 bases from J, with 14 bases in between. CDR1 and CDR2 (germline): MGHRA, YSYEKL. This chain joins TRBV4-1 and TRBJ2-7, with TRBD1 as a possible D gene (5 bases). The sample in question was PBMCs, obtained around 120 days after intestinal transplantation. This clonotype originated in a human patient who received an intestinal transplant, so some T cells may come from the graft donor. The CDR3 loop reads CASSQPRLGPEQYF. As DNA, the CDR3 is TGCGCCAGCAGCCAACCGCGACTGGGGCCCGAGCAGTACTTC.